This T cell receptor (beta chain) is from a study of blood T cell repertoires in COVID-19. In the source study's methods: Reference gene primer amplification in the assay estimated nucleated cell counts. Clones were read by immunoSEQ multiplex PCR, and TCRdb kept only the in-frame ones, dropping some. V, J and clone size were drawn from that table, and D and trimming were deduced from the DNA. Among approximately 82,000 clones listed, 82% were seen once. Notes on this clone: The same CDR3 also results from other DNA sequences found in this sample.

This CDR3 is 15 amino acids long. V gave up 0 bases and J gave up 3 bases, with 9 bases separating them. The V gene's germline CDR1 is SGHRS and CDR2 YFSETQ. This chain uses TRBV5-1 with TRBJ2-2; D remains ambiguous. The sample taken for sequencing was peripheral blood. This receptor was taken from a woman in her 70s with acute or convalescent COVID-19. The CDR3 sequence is CASSLGNRDTGELFF. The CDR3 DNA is TGCGCCAGCAGCTTGGGTAACCGAGACACCGGGGAGCTGTTTTTT.